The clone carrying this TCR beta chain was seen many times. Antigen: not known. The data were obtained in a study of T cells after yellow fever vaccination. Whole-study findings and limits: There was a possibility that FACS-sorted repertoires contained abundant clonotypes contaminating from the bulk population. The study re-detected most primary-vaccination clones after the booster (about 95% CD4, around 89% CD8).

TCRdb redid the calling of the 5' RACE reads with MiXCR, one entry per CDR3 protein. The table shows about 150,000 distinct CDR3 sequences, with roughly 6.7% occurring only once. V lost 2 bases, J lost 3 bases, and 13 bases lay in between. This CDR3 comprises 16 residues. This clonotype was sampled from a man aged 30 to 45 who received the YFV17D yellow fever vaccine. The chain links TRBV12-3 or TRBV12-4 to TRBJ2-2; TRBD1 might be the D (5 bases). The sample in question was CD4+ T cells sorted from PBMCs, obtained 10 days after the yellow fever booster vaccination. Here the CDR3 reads CASSLFGQGDTGELFF. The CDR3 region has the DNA TGTGCCAGCAGTTTATTCGGGCAGGGCGACACCGGGGAGCTGTTTTTT.